This T cell receptor beta chain was recorded in a study of shared clonotypes between healthy human individuals. It was CD45RO-negative cells, positively selected for CCR7, that made up naive CD8 cells, with terminally differentiated effector memory CD45RA+ cells excluded. The CDR3 consists of 14 residues. Germline assignment: CDR1 SSHAT and CDR2 FNYEAQ (reference sequence). The V end was cut by 1 base, the J end by 2 bases, with 5 bases between. As concerns this clone: The sample contains more than one DNA sequence encoding this CDR3.

In the sorted-subset replicate PCRs, approximately 200 ng DNA, around 30,000 T cell genomes, was used. Using immunoSEQ multiplex PCR, the repertoire was profiled, and TCRdb retains in-frame clones only, with some absent. The data show more than 2 million clones, with about 94% seen just once and approximately 1.6% held by the top ten. This TCR was sampled from a man younger than 35 in good health. Some clones in this sample may be carry-over from other donors' samples. The V and J genes are TRBV7-7 and TRBJ2-2; D uncertain. The sequenced sample was naive CD8+ T cells from PBMCs. In nucleotides, the CDR3 is TGTGCCAGCAGCTTAGGACTTAACACCGGGGAGCTGTTTTTT. This sequence encodes CASSLGLNTGELFF.